This TCR beta chain emerged from a study of vaccination and CD4 T cells after COVID-19. General study points: The cohort comprised relatively few convalescent patients, and no early post-infection timepoints were analyzed.

Oncomine TCR Beta short-read sequencing was applied to DNA from cultured CD4+ T cells. In TCRdb, the PCR reads were re-called with MiXCR into one record per CDR3 protein. The sample yields about 5,100 distinct CDR3 sequences, about 25% seen once. The junction had 11 bases not matched to a gene; V was cut back by 9 bases and J by 0 bases. The CDR3 is made up of 15 amino acids. CDR1 is SGHTA and CDR2 is FQGNSA in the germline V gene. This clonotype is deemed medium-sized. Antigen: not known. Treatment reported: roughly ten-day PBMC culture with coronavirus spike peptide pools or control peptides (ViraFEST assay).

The clonotype comes from a human donor who had recovered from COVID-19. This chain uses TRBV7-2 with TRBJ2-7; 7 positions match TRBD1. The source material was CD4+ T cells from blood, cultured in vitro, sampled after SARS-CoV-2 vaccination. CDR3 protein: CASLDRQGYSYEQYF. The CDR3 DNA follows: TGTGCCAGTTTGGATCGACAGGGCTACTCCTACGAGCAGTACTTC.